Listed below are T cell receptor beta chains from one sample, sequenced in a study of T cells in Graves' hyperthyroidism and ophthalmopathy. TCRdb called the multiplex PCR reads again in MiXCR, with one record for every CDR3 protein. Counted here are around 530,000 distinct CDR3 sequences, roughly 18% occurring once; the ten biggest clones make up 17%. Material: blood. The receptors here all came from a woman between 18 and 29 years old with Graves' ophthalmopathy. Each CDR3 is given with its conserved first and last residue. Each record gives: V gene, J gene, CDR3 protein.

V: TRBV4-1
J: TRBJ2-1
CDR3: CASSHWDRVDEQFF

V: TRBV6-1
J: TRBJ2-7
CDR3: CASRPDRGSLRNYEQYF

V: TRBV20-1
J: TRBJ1-6
CDR3: CSAQPGQGALYNSPLHF

V: TRBV2
J: TRBJ1-5
CDR3: CASSGVPDSEPQHF

V: TRBV13
J: TRBJ2-7
CDR3: CASRPTGGHEQYF

V: TRBV2
J: TRBJ1-1
CDR3: CASSTMGQGATEAFF

V: TRBV11-2
J: TRBJ2-5
CDR3: CASTEEAGGGTQYF

V: TRBV20-1
J: TRBJ2-5
CDR3: CSAPGQGAAETQYF

V: TRBV28
J: TRBJ1-4
CDR3: CASKNRDSEEKLFF

V: TRBV6-2/TRBV6-3
J: TRBJ2-2
CDR3: CASSYPGLAAHGELFF

V: TRBV30
J: TRBJ1-5
CDR3: CAWSGGFRNQPQHF

V: TRBV12-5
J: TRBJ2-5
CDR3: CASGSGQGLQETQYF

V: TRBV6-1
J: TRBJ1-1
CDR3: CASSLRGGRGPEDNTEAFF

V: TRBV3-1
J: TRBJ2-7
CDR3: CASSQGGKIYEQYF

V: TRBV6-1
J: TRBJ2-7
CDR3: CAIIAGGSYEQYF

V: TRBV7-2
J: TRBJ2-1
CDR3: CASSRPTSPYNHQFF